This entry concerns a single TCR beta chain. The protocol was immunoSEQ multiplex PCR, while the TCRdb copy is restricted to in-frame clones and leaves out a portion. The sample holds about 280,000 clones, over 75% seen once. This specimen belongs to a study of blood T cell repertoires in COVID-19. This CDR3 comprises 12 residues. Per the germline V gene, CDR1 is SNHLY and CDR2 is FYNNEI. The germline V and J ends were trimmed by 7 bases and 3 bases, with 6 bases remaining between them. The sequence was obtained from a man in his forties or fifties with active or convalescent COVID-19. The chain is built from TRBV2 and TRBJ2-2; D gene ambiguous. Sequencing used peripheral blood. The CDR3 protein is CASTSDTGELFF. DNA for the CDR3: TGTGCCAGCACATCGGACACCGGGGAGCTGTTTTTT.